This T cell receptor (beta chain) was found in a study of T cell repertoires in cytomegalovirus infection (dated by TCRdb to about 2019). At the level of the whole study: The peptide stimulations were aimed at well-studied HLA-B-restricted epitopes as well as recently identified HLA-C-restricted CMV epitopes, whose presentation resists viral immunomodulation. Donor HLA type was relevant to the analysis, as public TCR beta signatures indicated carriage of CMV infection together with the matching HLA type.

Overall results and qualifications from the work: In both this cohort and an independent cohort of 300 to 450 donors, the cumulative frequency of public TCR beta family members distinguished carriers of CMV infection plus the relevant HLA type. The ex vivo response was dominated by HLA-C-restricted CMV-specific TCR beta clonotypes, which also provided the single most frequent clonotype in two of eight donors.

The treatment or condition label, read with the paper, signifies: in vitro stimulation with specific CMV peptide epitopes to enrich CMV-specific T cells. Sequencing was performed on an Illumina HiSeq 1500. TCRdb applied fastp at Q25 and MiXCR to the public reads, then kept only in-frame beta chains. Each entry is one CDR3 protein sequence, shown with its most common DNA and genes. This sample is represented by some 480,000 distinct CDR3 sequences; 30% to 35% of them were singletons. The top ten hold 15% to 20% of the sample. Based on the germline V gene, the CDR1 and CDR2 sequences are MGHRA and YSYEKL. V lost 2 bases and J lost 9 bases; the stretch between them is 7 bases long. The CDR3 runs 11 residues from the cysteine to the phenylalanine. Only CDR3 DNA is held: 33 bases, read in frame from base 1. Notes on this clonotype: Its antigen is still unknown. Per-base quality was not reported, and no clone a single base away is much larger than it.

Sample: cultured PBMCs, taken from culture after CMV antigen stimulation. This sequence was found in a human donor in good health (CMV status not recorded). Some clones in this sample may be carry-over from other donors' samples. The chain employs TRBV4-1 and TRBJ1-2; no confident D gene assignment can be made. The bases are TGCGCCAGCAGCCAACAGAGACGCTACACCTTC. Its protein reads: CASSQQRRYTF.